A selection of T cell receptor beta chains follows, all from one sample in a study of shared clonotypes between healthy human individuals. TCRdb's copy holds only in-frame clones and misses some; the assay was immunoSEQ multiplex PCR. This sample has about 1.1 million clones, with 77% found just once. Sequencing was carried out using memory CD4+ T cells from PBMCs. The receptor source for this set is a man younger than 35 in good health. Some clones in this sample may be carry-over from other donors' samples. Both conserved end residues are part of each CDR3. The order of the fields is clone size, J gene, V gene, D gene, CDR3 protein, CDR3 DNA. The D gene is left open where the match is weak. The size field is filled for only some rows; it gives once, few, many or a size class.

>few|TRBJ1-2|TRBV7-9|-
CASSWGQNYGYTF
TGTGCCAGCAGCTGGGGACAAAACTATGGCTACACCTTC
>-|TRBJ2-2|TRBV5-1|TRBD2
CASTRGGNTGELFF
TGCGCCAGCACCCGCGGGGGGAACACCGGGGAGCTGTTTTTT
>-|TRBJ1-2|TRBV19|-
CASSSSYGYTF
TGTGCCAGTAGTAGTAGCTATGGCTACACCTTC
>-|TRBJ1-5|TRBV28|-
CASSLGAGTQPQHF
TGTGCCAGCAGTTTAGGTGCAGGTACTCAGCCCCAGCATTTT
>-|TRBJ1-2|TRBV6-1|-
CASFMDGVSYTF
TGTGCCAGCTTTATGGATGGGGTCAGCTACACCTTC
>-|TRBJ2-7|TRBV5-1|TRBD1
CASSPTGTGVSYEQYF
TGCGCCAGCAGCCCAACCGGGACAGGGGTCTCCTACGAGCAGTACTTC
>-|TRBJ2-1|TRBV4-1|-
CASLQQVAAPNEQFF
TGCGCCAGCCTCCAGCAGGTAGCGGCCCCGAATGAGCAGTTCTTC
>few|TRBJ1-1|TRBV29-1|-
CSVDSVNTEAFF
TGCAGCGTTGATTCAGTGAACACTGAAGCTTTCTTT
>-|TRBJ2-5|TRBV6-5|-
CASSGLDQETQYF
TGTGCCAGCAGCGGCTTAGACCAAGAGACCCAGTACTTC
>-|TRBJ1-4|TRBV19|TRBD1
CASASRRDRDYATNEKLFF
TGTGCCAGTGCCTCCCGCCGGGACAGGGACTATGCAACTAATGAAAAACTGTTTTTT
>-|TRBJ2-3|TRBV28|TRBD2
CASSLPPASGTSDTQYF
TGTGCCAGCAGTCTACCGCCGGCTAGCGGGACATCAGATACGCAGTATTTT
>many|TRBJ2-3|TRBV12-2|-
CASRNAGLAGGNTDTQYF
TGTGCAAGTCGCAACGCGGGACTAGCGGGAGGGAACACAGATACGCAGTATTTT
>few|TRBJ1-5|TRBV7-8|-
CASSLMAAGEPQHF
TGTGCCAGCAGCTTAATGGCGGCGGGGGAGCCCCAGCATTTT
>-|TRBJ2-2|TRBV19|-
CASNRAGSTGELFF
TGTGCCAGTAACCGGGCCGGAAGCACCGGGGAGCTGTTTTTT
>-|TRBJ2-5|TRBV4-2|TRBD2
CASSQGGSSGSEETQYF
TGTGCCAGCAGCCAAGGAGGTTCTAGCGGGAGCGAAGAGACCCAGTACTTC
>-|TRBJ2-2|TRBV5-4|-
CASSLALGNTGELFF
TGTGCCAGCAGCTTGGCTCTAGGGAACACCGGGGAGCTGTTTTTT
>-|TRBJ2-1|TRBV18|TRBD1
CASSPHTGGEQFF
TGTGCCAGCTCACCCCACACAGGGGGTGAGCAGTTCTTC
>-|TRBJ2-7|TRBV7-9|-
CASSLVSGPLEQYF
TGTGCCAGCAGCTTAGTTAGCGGCCCCCTCGAGCAGTACTTC
>few|TRBJ1-3|TRBV21-1|-
CASSKRRGRTGNTIYF
TGTGCCAGCAGCAAAAGGAGGGGGAGAACTGGAAACACCATATATTTT
>-|TRBJ1-2|TRBV5-1|-
CASSLAVDQGGYTF
TGCGCCAGCAGCTTGGCCGTGGACCAAGGTGGCTACACCTTC
>once|TRBJ2-3|TRBV5-1|TRBD2
CASSLAPLAGGTDTQYF
TGCGCCAGCAGCTTGGCCCCACTAGCGGGTGGCACAGATACGCAGTATTTT
>many|TRBJ2-1|TRBV7-2|-
CASSFYNEQFF
TGTGCCAGCAGCTTCTACAATGAGCAGTTCTTC
>few|TRBJ1-1|TRBV19|-
CASSTGWTMNTEAFF
TGTGCCAGTAGTACAGGGTGGACGATGAACACTGAAGCTTTCTTT
>-|TRBJ1-3|TRBV19|-
CASSIWFVSSGNTIYF
TGTGCCAGTAGTATTTGGTTTGTCAGCTCTGGAAACACCATATATTTT
>once|TRBJ2-1|TRBV9|TRBD2
CASSVSGTRITNEQFF
TGTGCCAGCAGCGTATCCGGGACTAGGATCACGAATGAGCAGTTCTTC
>-|TRBJ2-3|TRBV5-1|TRBD2
CASSRLAGGSTDTQYF
TGCGCCAGCAGCCGACTAGCGGGAGGGAGCACAGATACGCAGTATTTT
>-|TRBJ1-5|TRBV30|-
CAWSVDRQNNQPQHF
TGTGCCTGGAGTGTAGACAGGCAGAACAATCAGCCCCAGCATTTT
>few|TRBJ2-7|TRBV27|-
CASSSVRSYEQYF
TGTGCCAGCAGTTCGGTCAGATCCTACGAGCAGTACTTC
>-|TRBJ1-5|TRBV7-6|TRBD1
CASSLVQGGNQPQHF
TGTGCCAGCAGCTTAGTGCAGGGGGGGAATCAGCCCCAGCATTTT
>-|TRBJ1-2|TRBV7-2|-
CASSSRRQPRVVYGYTF
TGTGCCAGCAGCTCCCGAAGACAGCCCCGTGTGGTCTATGGCTACACCTTC
>-|TRBJ2-7|TRBV11-2|TRBD2
CASRPVAGIRNEQYF
TGTGCCAGCCGTCCTGTAGCGGGAATCCGGAACGAGCAGTACTTC
>once|TRBJ1-2|TRBV5-1|-
CASSLDAPGREYDGYTF
TGCGCCAGCAGCTTGGATGCTCCTGGCAGGGAGTACGATGGCTACACCTTC
>-|TRBJ1-2|TRBV23-1|TRBD1
CASITRDRGPVGEGYTF
TGCGCCAGCATCACCCGGGACAGGGGGCCCGTCGGGGAAGGCTACACCTTC
>few|TRBJ1-1|TRBV11-3|-
CASSLTAQNTEAFF
TGTGCCAGCAGCTTGACAGCTCAGAACACTGAAGCTTTCTTT
>-|TRBJ1-1|TRBV6-5|-
CASREEGGNTEAFF
TGTGCCAGCAGAGAAGAGGGGGGGAACACTGAAGCTTTCTTT
>-|TRBJ1-2|TRBV4-1|-
CASSQTGKSRYGYTF
TGCGCCAGCAGCCAAACAGGGAAGTCTAGGTATGGCTACACCTTC
>-|TRBJ2-5|TRBV7-2|-
CASSFSRVETQYF
TGTGCCAGCAGCTTCTCCCGGGTGGAGACCCAGTACTTC
>-|TRBJ1-2|TRBV27|-
CASSFLGGRGGYTF
TGTGCCAGCAGTTTCCTGGGGGGACGTGGAGGCTACACCTTC
>once|TRBJ2-7|TRBV19|TRBD1
CASSARNTGGLTYEQYF
TGTGCCAGTAGTGCCAGAAATACAGGGGGCCTTACCTACGAGCAGTACTTC
>-|TRBJ2-5|TRBV9|-
CASSPGGTARWTQYF
TGTGCCAGCAGCCCCGGGGGAACCGCAAGGTGGACCCAGTACTTC
>-|TRBJ2-3|TRBV11-2|-
CASSEAGTDTQYF
TGTGCCAGCAGCGAGGCCGGCACAGATACGCAGTATTTT
>-|TRBJ1-1|TRBV27|TRBD1
CASSIDRGTEAFF
TGTGCCAGCAGCATTGACAGGGGGACTGAAGCTTTCTTT
>-|TRBJ2-7|TRBV2|-
CASSRDPYEQYF
TGTGCCAGCAGCCGGGATCCCTACGAGCAGTACTTC